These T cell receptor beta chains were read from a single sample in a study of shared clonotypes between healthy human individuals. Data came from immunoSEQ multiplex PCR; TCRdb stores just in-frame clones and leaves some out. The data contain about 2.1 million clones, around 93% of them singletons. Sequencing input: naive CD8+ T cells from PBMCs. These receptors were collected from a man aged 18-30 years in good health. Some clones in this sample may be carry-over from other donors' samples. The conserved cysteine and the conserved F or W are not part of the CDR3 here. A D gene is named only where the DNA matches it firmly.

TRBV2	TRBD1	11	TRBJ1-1	ASWDRGNTEAF
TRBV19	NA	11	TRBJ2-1	ASSIAGWNEQF
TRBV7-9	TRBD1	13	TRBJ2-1	ASSLVLTGIHEQF
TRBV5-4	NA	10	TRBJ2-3	ASSLFTDTQY
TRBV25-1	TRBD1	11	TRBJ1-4	ASSDRGWEKLF
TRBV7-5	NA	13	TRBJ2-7	VRSLDPGQTPFWY
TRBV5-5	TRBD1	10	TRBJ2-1	ASSTTGPVGF
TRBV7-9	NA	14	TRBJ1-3	ASSDFQWDSGNTIY
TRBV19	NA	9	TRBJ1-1	ASREGTEAF
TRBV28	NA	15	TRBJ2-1	ASSFSQTVLSYNEQF
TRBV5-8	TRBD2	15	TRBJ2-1	ASSPLPPGLTDNEQF
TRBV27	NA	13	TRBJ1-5	ASRGGGGFNQPQH
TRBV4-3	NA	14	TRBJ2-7	ASSQGVGTRNYEQY
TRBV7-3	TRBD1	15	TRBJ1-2	ASSLTTGQGSNYGYT
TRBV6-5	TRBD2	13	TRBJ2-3	ASGPESGRTDTQY
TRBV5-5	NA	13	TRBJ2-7	ASSFIQGVDYEQY
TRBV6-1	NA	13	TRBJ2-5	ASSGFGSRQETQY